This T cell receptor (beta chain) was observed in a study of post-analysis software for immune sequencing data. Study-wide points: Patients carried a handful of TRBV segments more frequently than controls did, and TRBV5-6, TRBV5-1 and TRBV20-1 were among them. People with multiple sclerosis had a significantly lower normalized Chao1 diversity than controls did.

CDR3 length: 14 residues. The germline V gene encodes CDR1 MNHEY and CDR2 SVGAGI. J was trimmed by 6 bases and V by 2 bases; bases with no gene match: 5. Every TCR beta cDNA library bore unique molecular identifiers. Roughly 500,000 cDNA molecules were obtained per 1 to 10 million input T cells. TCRdb re-called the PCR reads through MiXCR, storing one row per CDR3 protein. The table lists about 540,000 distinct CDR3 sequences, 34% of them singletons, with around 6.1% in the top ten. Points on this clonotype: Its antigen is still unknown.

The sequencing sample was made of blood. The TCR originated in a girl aged 2-17 years with multiple sclerosis. The chain is built from TRBV6-5 and TRBJ2-7, with TRBD1 matching over 9 bases. The DNA of the CDR3 is TGTGCCAGCAGTTACGAACAGGGGGCTTCCGAGCAGTACTTC. It codes for CASSYEQGASEQYF.